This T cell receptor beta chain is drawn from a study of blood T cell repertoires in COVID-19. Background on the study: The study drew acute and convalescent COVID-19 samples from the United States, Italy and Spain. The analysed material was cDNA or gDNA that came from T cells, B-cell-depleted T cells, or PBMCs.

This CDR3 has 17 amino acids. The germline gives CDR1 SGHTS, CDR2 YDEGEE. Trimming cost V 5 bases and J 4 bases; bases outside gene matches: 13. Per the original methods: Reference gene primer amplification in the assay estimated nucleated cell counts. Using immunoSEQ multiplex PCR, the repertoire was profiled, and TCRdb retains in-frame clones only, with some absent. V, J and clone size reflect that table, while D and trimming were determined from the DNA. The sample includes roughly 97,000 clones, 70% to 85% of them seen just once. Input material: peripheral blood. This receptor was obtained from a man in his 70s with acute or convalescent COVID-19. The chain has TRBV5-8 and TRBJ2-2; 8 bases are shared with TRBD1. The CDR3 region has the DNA TGTGCCAGCAGTCGTCCCGCTCAGGGGGCGATCACCGGGGAGCTGTTTTTT. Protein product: CASSRPAQGAITGELFF. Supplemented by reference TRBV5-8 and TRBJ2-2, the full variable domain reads EAGVTQSPTHLIKTRGQQATLRCSPISGHTSVYWYQQALGLGLQFLLWYDEGEERNRGNFPPRFSGRQFPNYSSELNVNALELEDSALYLCASSRPAQGAITGELFFGEGSRLTVL.